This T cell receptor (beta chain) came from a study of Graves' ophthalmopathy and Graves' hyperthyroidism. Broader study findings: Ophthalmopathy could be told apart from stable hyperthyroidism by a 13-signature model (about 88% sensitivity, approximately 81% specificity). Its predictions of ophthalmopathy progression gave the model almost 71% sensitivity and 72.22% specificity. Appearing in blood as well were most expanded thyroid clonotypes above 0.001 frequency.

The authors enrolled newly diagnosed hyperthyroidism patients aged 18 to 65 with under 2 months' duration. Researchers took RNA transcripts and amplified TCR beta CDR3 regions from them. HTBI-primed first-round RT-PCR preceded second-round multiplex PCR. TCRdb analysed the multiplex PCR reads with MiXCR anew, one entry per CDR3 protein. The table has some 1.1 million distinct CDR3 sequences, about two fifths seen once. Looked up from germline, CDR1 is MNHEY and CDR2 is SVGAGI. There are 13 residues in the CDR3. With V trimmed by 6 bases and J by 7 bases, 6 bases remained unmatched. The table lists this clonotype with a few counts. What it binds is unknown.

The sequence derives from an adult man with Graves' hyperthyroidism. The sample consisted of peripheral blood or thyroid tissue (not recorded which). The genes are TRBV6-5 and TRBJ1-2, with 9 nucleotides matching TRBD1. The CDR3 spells CASRQDRGSGYTF. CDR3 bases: TGTGCCAGCAGACAGGACAGGGGCTCTGGCTACACCTTC.